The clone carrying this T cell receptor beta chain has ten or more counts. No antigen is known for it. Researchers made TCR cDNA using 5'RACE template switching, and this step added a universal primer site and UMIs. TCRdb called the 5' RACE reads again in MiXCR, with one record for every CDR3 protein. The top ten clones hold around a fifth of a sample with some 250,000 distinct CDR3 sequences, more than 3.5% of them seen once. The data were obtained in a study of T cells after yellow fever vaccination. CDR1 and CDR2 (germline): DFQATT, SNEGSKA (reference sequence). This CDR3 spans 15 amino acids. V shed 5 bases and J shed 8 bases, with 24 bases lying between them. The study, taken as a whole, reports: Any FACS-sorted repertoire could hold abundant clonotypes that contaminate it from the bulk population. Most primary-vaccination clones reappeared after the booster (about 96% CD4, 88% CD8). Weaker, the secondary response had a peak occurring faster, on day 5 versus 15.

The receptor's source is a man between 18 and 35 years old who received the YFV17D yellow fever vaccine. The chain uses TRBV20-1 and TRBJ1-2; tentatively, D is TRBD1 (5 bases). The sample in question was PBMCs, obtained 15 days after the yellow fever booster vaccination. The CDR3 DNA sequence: TGCAGTGCTCGACGGACGGAAGAGGGGAAAGGAGGCTACACCTTC. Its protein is CSARRTEEGKGGYTF.